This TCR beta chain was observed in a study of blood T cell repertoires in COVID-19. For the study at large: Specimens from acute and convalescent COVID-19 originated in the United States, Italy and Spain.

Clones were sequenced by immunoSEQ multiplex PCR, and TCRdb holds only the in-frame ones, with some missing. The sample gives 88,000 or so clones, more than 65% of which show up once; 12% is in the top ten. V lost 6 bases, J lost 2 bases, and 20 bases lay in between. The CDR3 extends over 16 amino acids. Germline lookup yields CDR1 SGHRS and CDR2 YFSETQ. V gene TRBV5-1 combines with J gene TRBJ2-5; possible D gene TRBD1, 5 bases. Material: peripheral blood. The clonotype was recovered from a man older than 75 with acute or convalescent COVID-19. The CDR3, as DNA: TGCGCCAGCATCCAGGGTGTCTCGGAAATACAAGAGACCCAGTACTTC. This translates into CASIQGVSEIQETQYF.